The text below deals with one T cell receptor beta chain. Its antigen is currently unknown. These data belong to a study of graft-versus-host responses after intestinal transplantation. Study-wide context: Each recipient received a multivisceral, liver-intestinal, or isolated intestinal graft.

The CDR3 extends over 15 amino acids. Per the germline V gene, CDR1 is SGDLS and CDR2 is YYNGEE. With 5 bases clipped from V and 4 bases from J, the junction kept 6 bases outside the gene matches. Method: immunoSEQ multiplex PCR; TCRdb's copy keeps in-frame clones and lacks some. The sample carries over 45,000 clones, more than 70% recorded once. The chain carries TRBV9 and TRBJ2-1, with TRBD1 matching 10 bases. This clonotype was sampled from a human donor who was the organ donor for an intestinal transplant. This sample comprised unstimulated CD4+ T cells sorted from spleen or lymph node cells, obtained before transplant. The CDR3 protein is CASSARQGAYNEQFF. CDR3 coding DNA: TGTGCCAGCAGTGCTCGACAGGGGGCTTACAATGAGCAGTTCTTC.